Listed below are T cell receptor beta chains from one sample, sequenced in a study of healthy donors' naive CD4 and CD8 T cells. TCRdb redid the calling of the reads with MiXCR, one entry per CDR3 protein. The table lists about 180,000 distinct CDR3 sequences, 65% to 75% of them singletons. Sample: naive CD4+ and CD8+ T cells sorted from blood, pooled from several donors. Receptors originate from a pool of human donors in good health; the sample pools cells from several healthy donors. CDR3s include the opening cysteine and the closing phenylalanine or tryptophan. Each record gives: CDR3 protein, CDR3 DNA, clone size, V gene, J gene, D gene. The D gene is left open where the match is weak. For some rows the clone size is stated as once, few or many, or as a class when expanded; others skip it.

CDR3aa: CAWSVPVADTQYF; CDR3nt: TGTGCCTGGAGTGTACCGGTGGCAGATACGCAGTATTTT; abundance: few; v_gene: TRBV30; j_gene: TRBJ2-3; d_gene: .
CDR3aa: CASSIYENTEAFF; CDR3nt: TGTGCCAGTAGTATTTACGAGAACACTGAAGCTTTCTTT; abundance: few; v_gene: TRBV19; j_gene: TRBJ1-1; d_gene: .
CDR3aa: CASTNRAESNYGYTF; CDR3nt: TGTGCCAGCACCAACCGGGCAGAGTCTAACTATGGCTACACCTTC; abundance: .; v_gene: TRBV27; j_gene: TRBJ1-2; d_gene: .
CDR3aa: CSARIPSSGRTDTQYF; CDR3nt: TGCAGTGCTAGGATCCCAAGTAGCGGGAGAACAGATACGCAGTATTTT; abundance: .; v_gene: TRBV20-1; j_gene: TRBJ2-3; d_gene: TRBD2
CDR3aa: CASSTLRVTEAFF; CDR3nt: TGTGCCAGCAGCACACTCAGGGTCACTGAAGCTTTCTTT; abundance: .; v_gene: TRBV6-6; j_gene: TRBJ1-1; d_gene: .
CDR3aa: CASSLVVGNQPQHF; CDR3nt: TGTGCCAGCAGTTTAGTTGTAGGTAATCAGCCCCAGCATTTT; abundance: .; v_gene: TRBV12-3/TRBV12-4; j_gene: TRBJ1-5; d_gene: .
CDR3aa: CASSYYSGQETQYF; CDR3nt: TGTGCCAGCAGTTACTATAGCGGACAAGAGACCCAGTACTTC; abundance: .; v_gene: TRBV6-5; j_gene: TRBJ2-5; d_gene: .
CDR3aa: CSVPGREGYGYTF; CDR3nt: TGCAGCGTCCCGGGCCGGGAGGGGTATGGCTACACCTTC; abundance: .; v_gene: TRBV29-1; j_gene: TRBJ1-2; d_gene: .
CDR3aa: CAWSAGTYEQYF; CDR3nt: TGTGCCTGGAGTGCGGGGACTTACGAGCAGTACTTC; abundance: few; v_gene: TRBV30; j_gene: TRBJ2-7; d_gene: .
CDR3aa: CASSQDQREGNNEQFF; CDR3nt: TGCGCCAGCAGCCAAGATCAGCGGGAGGGTAACAATGAGCAGTTCTTC; abundance: few; v_gene: TRBV4-3; j_gene: TRBJ2-1; d_gene: TRBD2
CDR3aa: CASSMARELYNEQFF; CDR3nt: TGTGCCAGTAGTATGGCTAGGGAGCTATACAATGAGCAGTTCTTC; abundance: .; v_gene: TRBV19; j_gene: TRBJ2-1; d_gene: .
CDR3aa: CASSSRESTDTQYF; CDR3nt: TGTGCCAGCAGTTCGAGGGAGAGCACAGATACGCAGTATTTT; abundance: .; v_gene: TRBV12-3/TRBV12-4; j_gene: TRBJ2-3; d_gene: .
CDR3aa: CAISESITQGGTDTQYF; CDR3nt: TGTGCCATCAGTGAGTCGATCACCCAAGGGGGCACAGATACGCAGTATTTT; abundance: few; v_gene: TRBV10-3; j_gene: TRBJ2-3; d_gene: .
CDR3aa: CSAWIQHKVNTEAFF; CDR3nt: TGCAGCGCCTGGATCCAACACAAGGTGAACACTGAAGCTTTCTTT; abundance: .; v_gene: TRBV29-1; j_gene: TRBJ1-1; d_gene: .
CDR3aa: CSVGQALSGNEQFF; CDR3nt: TGCAGCGTTGGTCAGGCTCTTTCGGGCAATGAGCAGTTCTTC; abundance: .; v_gene: TRBV29-1; j_gene: TRBJ2-1; d_gene: .
CDR3aa: CASSRQGAINYGYTF; CDR3nt: TGTGCCAGCAGCCGACAGGGGGCGATTAACTATGGCTACACCTTC; abundance: few; v_gene: TRBV5-6; j_gene: TRBJ1-2; d_gene: TRBD1
CDR3aa: CASSYGRNQPQHF; CDR3nt: TGTGCCAGCAGTTACGGGCGGAATCAGCCCCAGCATTTT; abundance: few; v_gene: TRBV6-5; j_gene: TRBJ1-5; d_gene: .
CDR3aa: CASSLSRDSPLHF; CDR3nt: TGTGCCAGCAGTTTAAGTCGGGATTCACCCCTCCACTTT; abundance: few; v_gene: TRBV27; j_gene: TRBJ1-6; d_gene: .
CDR3aa: CASGLVREWSAPSAPRQPQHF; CDR3nt: TGTGCTAGTGGTTTGGTAAGGGAGTGGTCGGCACCCTCGGCCCCCCGGCAGCCCCAGCATTTT; abundance: .; v_gene: TRBV12-5; j_gene: TRBJ1-5; d_gene: .
CDR3aa: CSVEEPLQIAGAQYF; CDR3nt: TGCAGCGTTGAAGAGCCACTTCAGATAGCTGGTGCACAGTATTTT; abundance: .; v_gene: TRBV29-1; j_gene: TRBJ2-3; d_gene: .
CDR3aa: CASSFLTGELFF; CDR3nt: TGTGCCAGCAGTTTCCTCACCGGGGAGCTGTTTTTT; abundance: .; v_gene: TRBV27; j_gene: TRBJ2-2; d_gene: .
CDR3aa: CASSPGQGGGDTQYF; CDR3nt: TGTGCCAGCTCACCGGGACAGGGAGGAGGAGATACGCAGTATTTT; abundance: once; v_gene: TRBV18; j_gene: TRBJ2-3; d_gene: TRBD1
CDR3aa: CASALAFGVNTEAFF; CDR3nt: TGTGCCAGCGCCCTGGCCTTCGGAGTGAACACTGAAGCTTTCTTT; abundance: .; v_gene: TRBV27; j_gene: TRBJ1-1; d_gene: .
CDR3aa: CASSPQVASLHPAVF; CDR3nt: TGTGCCAGTAGTCCCCAAGTTGCTAGCCTTCACCCGGCGGTCTTC; abundance: .; v_gene: TRBV19; j_gene: TRBJ2-1; d_gene: .
CDR3aa: CSVGDRGRPGWGSTPGNTIYF; CDR3nt: TGCAGCGTTGGAGACAGGGGAAGACCCGGGTGGGGATCCACTCCTGGAAACACCATATATTTT; abundance: .; v_gene: TRBV29-1; j_gene: TRBJ1-3; d_gene: TRBD1
CDR3aa: CASSYNGHSPLHF; CDR3nt: TGTGCCAGCAGTTACAATGGACATTCACCCCTCCACTTT; abundance: once; v_gene: TRBV6-2/TRBV6-3; j_gene: TRBJ1-6; d_gene: .
CDR3aa: CASRFVLERPETQYF; CDR3nt: TGTGCCAGCAGATTTGTACTAGAGCGTCCAGAGACCCAGTACTTC; abundance: .; v_gene: TRBV6-2/TRBV6-3; j_gene: TRBJ2-5; d_gene: .
CDR3aa: CASSSGLADAYEQYF; CDR3nt: TGCGCCAGCAGCTCGGGACTAGCGGACGCCTACGAGCAGTACTTC; abundance: .; v_gene: TRBV5-1; j_gene: TRBJ2-7; d_gene: TRBD2
CDR3aa: CASSLGTGSGNTIYF; CDR3nt: TGTGCCAGCAGTTTAGGGACAGGCTCTGGAAACACCATATATTTT; abundance: .; v_gene: TRBV27; j_gene: TRBJ1-3; d_gene: TRBD1
CDR3aa: CATSRTPGTDVAKNIQYF; CDR3nt: TGTGCCACCAGCAGAACACCGGGGACAGACGTAGCCAAAAACATTCAGTACTTC; abundance: .; v_gene: TRBV15; j_gene: TRBJ2-4; d_gene: TRBD1
CDR3aa: CASSSGGSSGWNEQFF; CDR3nt: TGTGCCAGCAGCTCTGGTGGGTCTAGCGGGTGGAATGAGCAGTTCTTC; abundance: .; v_gene: TRBV7-8; j_gene: TRBJ2-1; d_gene: TRBD2